The 3 T cell receptor beta chains below all came from one sample that was sequenced in a study of identical twins. TCRdb passed the 5' RACE reads through MiXCR, listing each CDR3 protein once. The repertoire holds some 600,000 distinct CDR3 sequences, around 7.5% seen once, with roughly 1.6% in the top ten. This same sample was also taken into another study, of yellow fever vaccine responses in identical twins.

The sample consisted of PBMCs. The receptor set was obtained from a woman between 18 and 29 years old in good health.

This clonotype was found a few times. The rearrangement uses TRBV10-3 and TRBJ2-6; 7 bases are a match to TRBD2. This CDR3 comprises 17 residues. Germline V CDR1 and CDR2: ENHRY, SYGVKD. Losses at the gene ends were 3 bases for V and 1 base for J; bases not matched to a gene: 6. The CDR3 DNA is TGTGCCATCAGTGATTGGGGGGGGAAGTCTGGGGCCAACGTCCTGACTTTC. Amino acids: CAISDWGGKSGANVLTF.

This clonotype was picked up a small number of times. This sequence joins TRBV12-3 or TRBV12-4 and TRBJ2-5; D is ambiguous. V lost 3 bases and J lost 13, with 12 bases in between. This CDR3 contains 11 residues. The CDR3 DNA reads as TGTGCCAGCAGTTTCGGCCAGTACGCGTACTTC. Translation gives CASSFGQYAYF.

Details on this clonotype: This sequence may be a read error, since a much larger clone differs from it by one base. The chain has TRBV4-2 and TRBJ2-2, with 10 bases lining up with TRBD1. Germline V gene lookup returns CDR1 LGHNA and CDR2 YNFKEQ. The CDR3 covers 16 residues. The CDR3: CASSQGDRGFSGVLFF. The CDR3, as DNA: TGTGCCAGCAGCCAAGGGGACAGGGGATTTTCCGGGGTGCTGTTTTTT.